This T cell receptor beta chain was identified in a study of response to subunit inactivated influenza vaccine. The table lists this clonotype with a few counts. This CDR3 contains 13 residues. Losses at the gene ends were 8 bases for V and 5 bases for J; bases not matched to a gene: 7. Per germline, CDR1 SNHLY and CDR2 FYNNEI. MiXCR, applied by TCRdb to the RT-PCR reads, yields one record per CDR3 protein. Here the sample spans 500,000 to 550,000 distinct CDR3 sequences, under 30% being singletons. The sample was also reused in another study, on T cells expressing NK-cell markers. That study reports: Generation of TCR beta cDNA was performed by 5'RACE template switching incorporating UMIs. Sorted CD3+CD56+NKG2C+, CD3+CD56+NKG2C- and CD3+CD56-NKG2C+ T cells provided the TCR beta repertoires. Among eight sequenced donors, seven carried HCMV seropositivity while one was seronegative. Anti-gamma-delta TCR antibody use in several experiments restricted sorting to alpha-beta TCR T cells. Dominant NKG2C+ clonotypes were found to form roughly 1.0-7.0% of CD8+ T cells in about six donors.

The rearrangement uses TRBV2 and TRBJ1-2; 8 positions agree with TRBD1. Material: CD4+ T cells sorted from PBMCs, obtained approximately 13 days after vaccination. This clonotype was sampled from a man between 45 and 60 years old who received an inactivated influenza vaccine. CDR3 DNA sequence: TGTGCCAGCGACCGGGACAGGCTTTATGGCTACACCTTC. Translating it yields CASDRDRLYGYTF.